These 8 T cell receptor beta chains share one sample of origin, sequenced in a study of shared clonotypes between healthy human individuals. Data came from immunoSEQ multiplex PCR; TCRdb stores just in-frame clones and leaves some out. The table records about 2.4 million clones, more than 85% of them present only once. The specimen was naive CD4+ T cells from PBMCs. Subset of the sample: CD45RA+ positively selected. The receptors come from a man in his late teens or twenties in good health. Some clones in this sample may be carry-over from other donors' samples.

The V gene is TRBV7-7, the J gene TRBJ2-5, with TRBD1 matching over 10 bases. Germline lookup yields CDR1 SSHAT and CDR2 FNYEAQ (reference sequence). The V segment lost 5 bases and the J segment 5 bases; nucleotides outside the gene matches: 5. The CDR3 has 14 amino acids. CDR3 region: CASSMTGGGETQYF. In DNA form, the CDR3 reads TGTGCCAGCAGCATGACAGGGGGCGGTGAGACCCAGTACTTC.

The chain combines TRBV7-9 with TRBJ1-6, with D maybe TRBD1 (6 bases). Germline V gene data show CDR1 as SEHNR and CDR2 as FQNEAQ (reference sequence). Between the trimmed V and J ends, which lost 8 bases and 6 bases, there was a span of 14 bases. The CDR3 extends over 14 amino acids. For the CDR3, the DNA is TGTGCCAGCGCAATTTGGGGGGCTAATTCACCCCTCCACTTT. This gives the protein CASAIWGANSPLHF.

The chain carries TRBV27 and TRBJ2-6; D gene ambiguous. Germline CDR1 is MNHEY and CDR2 is SMNVEV (reference sequence). Trimming removed 0 bases at V and 0 bases at J, with 6 bases between. This CDR3 has 16 amino acids. DNA of the CDR3: TGTGCCAGCAGTTTATCCCAATTCTCTGGGGCCAACGTCCTGACTTTC. Residues: CASSLSQFSGANVLTF.

This clone showed up just once. J is TRBJ2-5 and V is TRBV6-1, with D perhaps TRBD1 (7 bases). V gave up 3 bases and J gave up 5 bases, with 10 bases separating them. CDR3 length: 13 residues. CDR1 and CDR2 (germline): MNHNS, SASEGT. CDR3 DNA sequence: TGTGCCAGCAGTGAGACAGGGAGGGAGACCCAGTACTTC. It codes for CASSETGRETQYF.

V gene TRBV7-3 combines with J gene TRBJ1-1, with a weak D call TRBD1 (6 bases). Germline V gives CDR1 SGHTA, CDR2 FQGTGA. Trimming took off 2 bases at V and 1 base at J, with 11 bases between the two ends. The CDR3 spans 15 residues. The CDR3 bases are TGTGCCAGCAGCTTAGACAGGACCGCGAACACTGAAGCTTTCTTT. This sequence encodes CASSLDRTANTEAFF. Looking up the rest from reference TRBV7-3 and TRBJ1-1 gives the full variable domain: GAGVSQTPSNKVTEKGKYVELRCDPISGHTALYWYRQSLGQGPEFLIYFQGTGAADDSGLPNDRFFAVRPEGSVSTLKIQRTERGDSAVYLCASSLDRTANTEAFFGQGTRLTVV.

J is TRBJ1-4 and V is TRBV19; a possible D gene is TRBD1 (5 bases). The CDR3 has 15 residues. The germline V gene has CDR1 LNHDA and CDR2 SQIVND (reference sequence). V was shortened by 4 bases and J by 3 bases, with 12 bases between the two germline ends. CDR3 sequence reads: CASSTWGAANEKLFF. DNA for the CDR3: TGTGCCAGTAGTACCTGGGGCGCCGCTAATGAAAAACTGTTTTTT.

The V gene is TRBV28, the J gene TRBJ1-4; D gene ambiguous. Trimming pared 5 bases from V and 0 bases from J, leaving 16 bases between. CDR3 length equals 17 residues. Germline loops: CDR1 MDHEN, CDR2 SYDVKM. CDR3 in amino acids: CASSPPGEYATNEKLFF. In nucleotides, the CDR3 is TGTGCCAGCAGTCCCCCCGGGGAGTATGCAACTAATGAAAAACTGTTTTTT.

The chain carries TRBV4-1 and TRBJ2-3; tentatively, D is TRBD2 (6 bases). The CDR3 has 17 amino acids. CDR1 and CDR2 (germline): MGHRA, YSYEKL. The germline V and J ends were trimmed by 4 bases and 2 bases, with 19 bases remaining between them. CDR3 coding DNA: TGCGCCAGCAGCCTACTCTATAGCGGAGGGGCCACAGATACGCAGTATTTT. Its translation: CASSLLYSGGATDTQYF.